One sample yielded the 22 T cell receptor beta chains listed below, sequenced in a study of cytomegalovirus exposure and HLA in healthy donors. The PCR made use of 60 Vbeta and 13 Jbeta primers. TCRdb's table, derived via immunoSEQ multiplex PCR, lists solely in-frame clones and lacks some. The profile shows about 160,000 clones, approximately 80% of them singletons. Material: PBMCs. The receptors were sampled from a man aged 25 to 45 in good health and CMV-seropositive.

The chain uses TRBV5-1 and TRBJ1-2; no definite D call. The CDR3 runs 12 residues. The germline V and J ends were trimmed by 0 bases and 8 bases, with 8 bases remaining between them. Germline CDR1 and CDR2: SGHRS and YFSETQ. The DNA for the CDR3 is TGCGCCAGCAGCTTGGGCAGCGGAGGCTACACCTTC. Amino acids: CASSLGSGGYTF.

The chain combines TRBV18 with TRBJ1-6; TRBD1 aligns across 9 bases. CDR1 is KGHSH and CDR2 is LQKENI in the germline V gene. V shed 0 bases and J 0 bases; nucleotides not matched to a gene: 3. The CDR3 runs 18 residues. CDR3 sequence reads: CASSPPTGGSSYNSPLHF. CDR3 bases: TGTGCCAGCTCACCACCGACAGGGGGTAGCTCCTATAATTCACCCCTCCACTTT.

The chain combines TRBV4-2 with TRBJ1-4, with TRBD1 matching 10 bases. J was trimmed by 8 bases and V by 3 bases; bases with no gene match: 6. CDR3 length: 15 amino acids. Germline CDR1 is LGHNA and CDR2 is YNFKEQ. CDR3 region: CASSHGGQGREKLFF. CDR3 sequence (DNA): TGTGCCAGCAGCCACGGGGGACAGGGGAGAGAAAAACTGTTTTTT.

This clone has more than one count but fewer than ten. CDR3 sequence (DNA): TGTGCCAGCAGCTTTACCGGGACAGGGGTACAAAAACTGTTTTTT. This codes for CASSFTGTGVQKLFF. This chain links TRBV5-6 with TRBJ1-4, with TRBD1 matching 10 bases. The germline gives CDR1 SGHDT, CDR2 YYEEEE. The CDR3 sequence is 15 residues long. V dropped 2 bases and J dropped 9; count of bases not matched to a gene: 7.

The chain combines TRBV9 with TRBJ2-7, with D tentatively TRBD2 (5 bases). V lost 3 bases and J 4 bases, leaving 20 bases between the germline ends. From germline, CDR1 is SGDLS and CDR2 YYNGEE. The CDR3 runs 16 residues. CDR3 bases: TGTGCCAGCAGCGCGGTCGACACGGACGGCGGGTACGAGCAGTACTTC. This encodes CASSAVDTDGGYEQYF.

This clone is a singleton in its sample. The CDR3 nucleotides read TGTGCCAGCAGTGAACAGGGGGCGCGAGGAAACACCATATATTTT. Its translation is CASSEQGARGNTIYF. This rearrangement joins TRBV2 to TRBJ1-3; 8 bases line up with TRBD1. The length of the CDR3 is 15 residues. V gave up 2 bases and J gave up 4 bases; unmatched junction bases: 4. The germline V gene encodes CDR1 SNHLY and CDR2 FYNNEI.

This chain uses TRBV6-5 with TRBJ2-3; D is possibly TRBD2 (6 bases). The CDR3 runs 15 residues. CDR1 is MNHEY, CDR2 SVGAGI, per germline. V was trimmed by 6 bases and J by 0 bases, leaving 13 bases between them. The CDR3 reads CASSQGGSSTDTQYF. In DNA, the CDR3 is TGTGCCAGCAGCCAGGGAGGCAGTAGCACAGATACGCAGTATTTT.

In this sample, this clone turned up once. The V call is TRBV7-9, the J call TRBJ1-2; 10 nucleotides align to TRBD1. V shed 3 bases and J 1 base; nucleotides not matched to a gene: 5. This CDR3 comprises 16 residues. Germline V lookup: CDR1 SEHNR, CDR2 FQNEAQ (reference sequence). In DNA form, the CDR3 reads TGTGCCAGCAGCTTTTTCAGGACAGGGGGTAACTATGGCTACACCTTC. As protein: CASSFFRTGGNYGYTF.

About this clone: Germline is not matched at one junction end, which may reflect a read error. The V call is TRBV2, the J call TRBJ1-5; D not resolved. Germline lookup yields CDR1 SNHLY and CDR2 FYNNEI. This CDR3 contains 14 residues. The CDR3 DNA reads TGTGCCAGCAGAGAAGACATTAGCAATCAGCCCCAGCATTTT. As protein: CASREDISNQPQHF. The full variable domain, completed using reference TRBV2 and TRBJ1-5, is EPEVTQTPSHQVTQMGQEVILRCVPISNHLYFYWYRQILGQKVEFLVSFYNNEISEKSEIFDDQFSVERPDGSNFTLKIRSTKLEDSAMYFCASREDISNQPQHFGDGTRLSIL.

This clone has only one observation. This chain uses TRBV6-1 with TRBJ2-7; TRBD2 aligns across 7 bases. CDR1 MNHNS and CDR2 SASEGT come from the germline V gene. Trimming cost V 5 bases and J 3 bases; bases outside gene matches: 10. The CDR3 is 15 amino acids. The CDR3 here is CASSPGREIIYEQYF. For the CDR3, the DNA is TGTGCCAGCAGTCCAGGGAGGGAAATAATCTACGAGCAGTACTTC.

The V gene is TRBV9, the J gene TRBJ1-6; D ambiguous. The ends were cut back, 4 bases at V and 5 bases at J, with 7 bases in the middle. Germline values: CDR1 SGDLS, CDR2 YYNGEE. The CDR3 has 13 amino acids. CDR3 sequence (DNA): TGTGCCAGCAGCACTGAAGATAATTCACCCCTCCACTTT. Protein sequence: CASSTEDNSPLHF. Looking up the rest from reference TRBV9 and TRBJ1-6 gives the full variable domain: DSGVTQTPKHLITATGQRVTLRCSPRSGDLSVYWYQQSLDQGLQFLIQYYNGEERAKGNILERFSAQQFPDLHSELNLSSLELGDSALYFCASSTEDNSPLHFGNGTRLTVT.

The chain links TRBV5-1 to TRBJ1-1; TRBD1 might be the D (5 bases). V was shortened by 0 bases and J by 4 bases, with 13 bases between the two germline ends. The germline CDR1 and CDR2 sequences are SGHRS and YFSETQ. This CDR3 spans 15 amino acids. The CDR3 sequence: CASSLGGTWSTEAFF. The CDR3 DNA reads TGCGCCAGCAGCTTGGGAGGGACTTGGAGCACTGAAGCTTTCTTT. Variable domain in full (rest from reference TRBV5-1 and TRBJ1-1): KAGVTQTPRYLIKTRGQQVTLSCSPISGHRSVSWYQQTPGQGLQFLFEYFSETQRNKGNFPGRFSGRQFSNSRSEMNVSTLELGDSALYLCASSLGGTWSTEAFFGQGTRLTVV.

This chain uses TRBV7-9 with TRBJ1-4; 9 bases map to TRBD1. The CDR3 contains 16 residues. The trim removed 1 base at V and 7 bases at J, leaving 7 bases unmatched. Per the germline V gene, CDR1 is SEHNR and CDR2 is FQNEAQ (reference sequence). In nucleotides, the CDR3 is TGTGCCAGCAGCTTAGGGGACAGGGTATATGGTGAAAAACTGTTTTTT. This gives the protein CASSLGDRVYGEKLFF.

This clone came up once. V is TRBV2 and J is TRBJ2-3; 7 nucleotides line up with TRBD1. V was pared by 5 bases and J by 3 bases, with 2 bases of the junction left unmatched. The germline CDR1 and CDR2 sequences are SNHLY and FYNNEI. The CDR3 covers 13 residues. The CDR3 coding sequence is TGTGCCAGCAGTCGGGACAGAACAGATACGCAGTATTTT. As protein: CASSRDRTDTQYF.

V is TRBV6-6 and J is TRBJ1-2; no clear D gene. Germline V gene lookup returns CDR1 MNHNY and CDR2 SVGAGI (reference sequence). V shed 8 bases and J shed 6 bases, with 7 bases lying between them. The CDR3 length is 10 residues. CDR3 protein: CASEGDGYTF. The CDR3, as DNA: TGTGCCAGCGAAGGAGATGGCTACACCTTC.

The rearrangement joins TRBV5-5 to TRBJ1-1; no clear D. CDR1 is SGHKS and CDR2 is YYEKEE in the germline V gene (reference sequence). The CDR3 length is 13 residues. Trimming cost V 0 bases and J 7 bases, with 10 bases left between them. CDR3 nucleotide sequence: TGTGCCAGCAGCTTGGAGTCGCGTTATGAAGCTTTCTTT. This sequence encodes CASSLESRYEAFF.

V is TRBV5-1 and J is TRBJ2-7; maybe TRBD1 (6 bases). Trimming shortened V by 2 bases and J by 1 base, and 19 bases separated the two germline ends. The CDR3 totals 17 residues. CDR1 SGHRS and CDR2 YFSETQ come from the germline V gene. The CDR3 DNA follows: TGCGCCAGCAGCTTCCTTCCACGGACAGCTACTTCCTACGAGCAGTACTTC. Its protein product is CASSFLPRTATSYEQYF.

In this sample, this clone turned up a few times. This rearrangement joins TRBV28 to TRBJ1-5; TRBD1 aligns across 7 bases. Looked up from germline, CDR1 is MDHEN and CDR2 is SYDVKM. This CDR3 region has 14 residues. Losses at the gene ends were 5 bases for V and 3 bases for J; bases not matched to a gene: 4. The CDR3 DNA is TGTGCCAGCAGTCCAGGGGGTGTCAATCAGCCCCAGCATTTT. It yields the protein CASSPGGVNQPQHF.

The chain uses TRBV29-1 and TRBJ1-2; 9 bases line up with TRBD1. This CDR3 contains 15 residues. Trimming took 7 bases from V and 0 from J; bases not matched to a gene: 9. The germline V gene has CDR1 SQVTM and CDR2 ANQGSEA. This chain's CDR3 is CSESRDRATNYGYTF. The DNA of the CDR3 is TGCAGCGAGAGCCGGGACAGGGCAACTAACTATGGCTACACCTTC.

The J gene is TRBJ2-5, the V gene TRBV10-3; 10 bases are a match to TRBD2. J gave up 1 base and V 3 bases, and 2 bases lay outside the gene matches. The CDR3 has 15 amino acids. Germline-derived CDR1 and CDR2 are ENHRY and SYGVKD. This chain's CDR3 is CAISDPSGGQETQYF. The CDR3 DNA follows: TGTGCCATCAGTGATCCTAGCGGGGGCCAAGAGACCCAGTACTTC.

This clone was found once. The rearrangement joins TRBV2 to TRBJ2-3, with TRBD2 identical over 8 bases. This CDR3 region has 14 residues. Germline V lookup: CDR1 SNHLY, CDR2 FYNNEI. V was pared by 11 bases and J by 1 base, with 8 bases of the junction left unmatched. The chain's CDR3 is CAAGRGARTDTQYF. CDR3 coding DNA: TGTGCCGCGGGGCGGGGGGCCCGCACAGATACGCAGTATTTT.

CDR3 sequence (DNA): TGTGCCATCAGTGAGGGCCCCACCGGGGAGCTGTTTTTT. The encoded protein is CAISEGPTGELFF. V is TRBV10-3 and J is TRBJ2-2; D uncertain. Looked up from germline, CDR1 is ENHRY and CDR2 is SYGVKD. The CDR3 runs to 13 residues. Trimming left V 2 bases short and J 4 bases short, with 5 bases between.